The entry below describes one TCR beta chain. Its specificity is not known. These data are taken from a study of CD8+ T cells in alopecia areata. The study's findings and limits: Possibly because of HLA-related factors, TCR sharing was less clear across patients than in mice.

RNA, once extracted, was reverse transcribed into cDNA for use as the sequencing template. Profiled with immunoSEQ multiplex PCR; TCRdb holds only in-frame clones, not every one. This sample carries under 70,000 clones, approximately 96% of them seen once, and the ten largest clones take around 24%. The CDR3 sequence is 13 residues long. The ends were cut back, 3 bases at V and 4 bases at J, with 9 bases in the middle. Germline CDR1 is LNHDA and CDR2 is SQIVND (reference sequence). Peripheral blood and lesional scalp punch biopsies were taken from alopecia areata patients. T lymphocytes (CD4+ and CD8+) were sorted from PBMCs.

This rearrangement joins TRBV19 to TRBJ1-1; D remains unclear. The TCR comes from a human donor with alopecia areata. Sequences were derived from CD8+ T cells sorted from blood, sampled at week 0. This chain's CDR3 is CASSISSGTEAFF. The DNA for the CDR3 is TGTGCCAGTAGTATTAGTTCAGGCACTGAAGCTTTCTTT.